This T cell receptor beta chain was recovered during a study of blood T cell repertoires in COVID-19. At the level of the study: Sites in the United States, Italy and Spain provided acute and convalescent COVID-19 samples. Nucleic acid was either cDNA or gDNA, and it came from T cells, B-cell-depleted T cells, or PBMCs.

CDR3 size: 17 residues. Germline CDR1 is SGDLS and CDR2 is YYNGEE. Trimming took 4 bases from V and 0 from J, leaving 14 bases between them. Repertoires were generated with immunoSEQ multiplex PCR, while TCRdb's copy carries only in-frame clones and drops some. This sample has fewer than 150,000 clones; 75% to 90% occur once, and the top ten carry 7.7%. The sequenced sample consisted of peripheral blood. This sequence originates from a human donor in a cohort sampled during active COVID-19. The chain recombines TRBV9 with TRBJ2-6; perhaps TRBD1 as D (5 bases). The CDR3 reads CASSPLTGTSGANVLTF. The CDR3 bases are TGTGCCAGCAGCCCATTAACAGGCACCTCTGGGGCCAACGTCCTGACTTTC.